These T cell receptor beta chains were read from a single sample in a study of human T cells and chemical hapten exposure. Via MiXCR, TCRdb re-called the RACE reads, giving one row per CDR3 protein. The repertoire consists of about 130,000 distinct CDR3 sequences, with approximately 10% occurring once and the leading ten covering 1.5% to 2%. Material: whole blood. Receptors were obtained from a male donor in good health. Some clones in this sample may be carry-over from other donors' samples. Each CDR3 is given with its conserved first and last residue. The D gene is left open where the match is weak. Not every row has a clone size; where given, it reads once, few, many or a size class.

d_gene: TRBD1; v_gene: TRBV7-2; j_gene: TRBJ1-1; abundance: -; CDR3nt: TGTGCCAGCAGCTTCGGGACAGGGCCCACTGAAGCTTTCTTT; CDR3aa: CASSFGTGPTEAFF
d_gene: TRBD1; v_gene: TRBV2; j_gene: TRBJ2-5; abundance: few; CDR3nt: TGTGCCAGCAGTGAATCTAGGGCAGGGGGTGAGACCCAGTACTTC; CDR3aa: CASSESRAGGETQYF
d_gene: TRBD2; v_gene: TRBV3-1; j_gene: TRBJ2-1; abundance: many; CDR3nt: TGTGCCAGCAGCCAGGGGGGGTACTACAATGAGCAGTTCTTC; CDR3aa: CASSQGGYYNEQFF
d_gene: -; v_gene: TRBV6-6; j_gene: TRBJ2-2; abundance: many; CDR3nt: TGTGCCAGCAGTAAAGACGGGAACACCGGGGAGCTGTTTTTT; CDR3aa: CASSKDGNTGELFF
d_gene: TRBD1; v_gene: TRBV5-1; j_gene: TRBJ2-7; abundance: few; CDR3nt: TGCGCCAGCAGCTTGATAACAGGGGGCGCGTCTACCTACGAGCAGTACTTC; CDR3aa: CASSLITGGASTYEQYF
d_gene: TRBD2; v_gene: TRBV6-5; j_gene: TRBJ2-1; abundance: -; CDR3nt: TGTGCCAGCAGTTTCCCGGGACTAGCGGGAGTAGAGCAGTTCTTC; CDR3aa: CASSFPGLAGVEQFF
d_gene: TRBD2; v_gene: TRBV7-2; j_gene: TRBJ2-7; abundance: -; CDR3nt: TGTGCCAGCAGCTTAATAGCGGGAGCGTACGAGCAGTACTTC; CDR3aa: CASSLIAGAYEQYF
d_gene: -; v_gene: TRBV27; j_gene: TRBJ2-7; abundance: -; CDR3nt: TGTGCCAGCAGTTTACAGGATTTCGCCTACGAGCAGTACTTC; CDR3aa: CASSLQDFAYEQYF
d_gene: TRBD2; v_gene: TRBV4-2; j_gene: TRBJ2-1; abundance: -; CDR3nt: TGTGCCAGCAGCCAAGGGCGCGGGGGGGCCCATGAGCAGTTCTTC; CDR3aa: CASSQGRGGAHEQFF
d_gene: TRBD1; v_gene: TRBV6-2/TRBV6-3; j_gene: TRBJ1-1; abundance: many; CDR3nt: TGTGCCAGCAGCATAGACGGGACAGGCGAAGCTTTCTTT; CDR3aa: CASSIDGTGEAFF
d_gene: TRBD1; v_gene: TRBV20-1; j_gene: TRBJ1-6; abundance: few; CDR3nt: TGCAGTGCTAGAAGGGGGCCTCCGAGCTCCTATAATTCACCCCTCCACTTT; CDR3aa: CSARRGPPSSYNSPLHF
d_gene: -; v_gene: TRBV4-3; j_gene: TRBJ2-7; abundance: many; CDR3nt: TGCGCCAGCAGCCAAGAACCGGGCATCTCCTACGAGCAGTACTTC; CDR3aa: CASSQEPGISYEQYF
d_gene: -; v_gene: TRBV7-2; j_gene: TRBJ2-1; abundance: -; CDR3nt: TGTGCCAGCAGCTTAGTGGTAAGTGAGCAGTTCTTC; CDR3aa: CASSLVVSEQFF
d_gene: -; v_gene: TRBV9; j_gene: TRBJ2-7; abundance: -; CDR3nt: TGTGCCAGCAGCGTCCCAGGGATTAGGGCCCCCTACGAGCAGTACTTC; CDR3aa: CASSVPGIRAPYEQYF
d_gene: -; v_gene: TRBV18; j_gene: TRBJ2-3; abundance: many; CDR3nt: TGTGCCAGCTCACCACAGCAATCCACAGATACGCAGTATTTT; CDR3aa: CASSPQQSTDTQYF
d_gene: -; v_gene: TRBV12-3/TRBV12-4; j_gene: TRBJ1-3; abundance: few; CDR3nt: TGTGCCAGCAGACGTACAGGGAATGGAAACACCATATATTTT; CDR3aa: CASRRTGNGNTIYF
d_gene: -; v_gene: TRBV9; j_gene: TRBJ2-7; abundance: -; CDR3nt: TGTGCCAGCAGCGTAGGGCAGGTGAGCTCCTACGAGCAGTACTTC; CDR3aa: CASSVGQVSSYEQYF